The entry below gives a single T cell receptor beta chain sequence along with its context. In germline, CDR1 is SGDLS, CDR2 YYNGEE. The CDR3 has 16 residues. V was cut by 4 bases and J by 3 bases, with 18 bases left in between. This record comes from a study of blood T cell repertoires in COVID-19. Study information: Spain, Italy and the United States supplied samples that represented acute and convalescent COVID-19. Sources were T cells, B-cell-depleted T cells, or PBMCs; the material itself was cDNA or gDNA.

How the authors handled the data: It was from reference gene primer amplification that nucleated cell counts were estimated. Some clones are missing from TCRdb's copy, which holds only in-frame ones; the method was immunoSEQ multiplex PCR. V and J calls and clone size come straight from that table; D and trimming were deduced from the DNA. The table has fewer than 65,000 clones, roughly nine tenths seen once. This sequence joins TRBV9 and TRBJ2-3; tentatively, D is TRBD2 (5 bases). This receptor was obtained from a woman in her sixties with active or convalescent COVID-19. What was sequenced was peripheral blood. The CDR3, as DNA: TGTGCCAGCAGCCTCACAAGGGAGAGTGGTACAGATACGCAGTATTTT. It translates to CASSLTRESGTDTQYF.